This record covers a single T cell receptor (beta chain). Germline V gives CDR1 SEHNR, CDR2 FQNEAQ (reference sequence). V was pared by 1 base and J by 2 bases, with 12 bases between. The CDR3 is 16 residues long. Here immunoSEQ multiplex PCR was the method, and the copy in TCRdb shows in-frame clones only, minus some. The sample holds some 120,000 clones, approximately 90% seen once. This sample was taken from a study of control samples from healthy donors and cancer patients. Sequencing used blood. The chain is built from TRBV7-9 and TRBJ1-3; D unresolved. The sequence derives from a woman in her seventies in good health. This CDR3 reads CASSLDVWGAGNTIYF. CDR3 DNA: TGTGCCAGCAGCTTAGACGTCTGGGGAGCTGGAAACACCATATATTTT.